This T cell receptor beta chain is from a study of post-analysis software for immune sequencing data. Study-level information: Courses of disease covered relapsing-remitting, secondary progressive and progressive-relapsing multiple sclerosis.

The study's findings and limits: The F measure placed samples prepared in the same batch into strongly shared clusters. A few TRBV segments occurring more often in patients than controls included TRBV5-6, TRBV5-1 and TRBV20-1.

CDR3 length: 13 residues. Germline CDR1 is SGHTA and CDR2 is FQGNSA. On this clonotype: Its specificity is unknown. An end of the junction does not agree with germline; a read error may underlie this.

The TCR beta cDNA libraries carried unique molecular identifiers. TCRdb fed the PCR reads into MiXCR, producing one record per CDR3 protein. This sample has roughly 800,000 distinct CDR3 sequences, with 35% to 55% found just once. Sequenced: blood. The chain has TRBV7-2 and TRBJ1-1; TRBD1 agrees at 7 bases. This TCR came from a girl aged 5-17 years with multiple sclerosis. The CDR3 is CVSSSQTGFEAFF. DNA for the CDR3: TGTGTCAGCAGCTCTCAGACAGGGTTTGAAGCTTTCTTT.